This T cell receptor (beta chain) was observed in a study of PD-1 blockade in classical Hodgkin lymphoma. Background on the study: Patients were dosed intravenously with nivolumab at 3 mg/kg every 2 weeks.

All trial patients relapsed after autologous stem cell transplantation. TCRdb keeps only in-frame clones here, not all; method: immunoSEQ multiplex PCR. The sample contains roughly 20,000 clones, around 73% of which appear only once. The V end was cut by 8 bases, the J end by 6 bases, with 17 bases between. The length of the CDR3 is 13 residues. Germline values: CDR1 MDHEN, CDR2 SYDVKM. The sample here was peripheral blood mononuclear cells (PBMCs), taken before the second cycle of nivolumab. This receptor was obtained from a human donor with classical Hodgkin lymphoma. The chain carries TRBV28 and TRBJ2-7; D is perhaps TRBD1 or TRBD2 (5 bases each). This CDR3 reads CASVGPNTCEQYF. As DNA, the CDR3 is TGTGCCAGCGTGGGACCGAACACCTGCGAGCAGTACTTC.